Following are 24 T cell receptor beta chains from one sample sequenced in a study of blood T cell repertoires in COVID-19. Some clones are missing from TCRdb's copy, which holds only in-frame ones; the method was immunoSEQ multiplex PCR. The table lists around 150,000 clones, roughly 86% of them singletons. The sample taken for sequencing was PBMCs or T cells enriched from blood (not recorded which). The receptors shown here come from a woman in her 50s with acute COVID-19.

This clone has only one observation. The gene calls are TRBV7-3 and TRBJ1-1; D perhaps matches TRBD1 (6 bases). The CDR3 runs 13 residues. Trimming took off 5 bases at V and 1 base at J, with 8 bases between the two ends. Per germline, CDR1 SGHTA and CDR2 FQGTGA. Here the CDR3 DNA reads TGTGCCAGCAGCACGACAGGGAACACTGAAGCTTTCTTT. It is translated as CASSTTGNTEAFF.

This clone was seen once. The genes are TRBV9 and TRBJ2-1, with unresolved D. This CDR3 has 14 amino acids. Between the trimmed V and J ends, which lost 0 bases and 3 bases, there was a span of 7 bases. CDR1 is SGDLS, CDR2 YYNGEE, per germline. The CDR3 bases are TGTGCCAGCAGCGTAGAAGTCTACTACAATGAGCAGTTCTTC. The encoded protein is CASSVEVYYNEQFF.

The V call is TRBV11-3, the J call TRBJ1-1; 7 bases line up with TRBD1. The CDR3 spans 12 residues. Germline assignment: CDR1 SGHNT and CDR2 YENEEA. V gave up 4 bases and J gave up 8 bases; unmatched junction bases: 4. The CDR3 nucleotides read TGTGCCAGCAGCTCCCAGGACAGGGAAGCTTTCTTT. It specifies CASSSQDREAFF.

This clone was seen only once. The chain links TRBV12-3 or TRBV12-4 to TRBJ2-5, with D hard to call. The CDR3 runs to 13 residues. V lost 6 bases, J lost 5 bases, and 13 bases lay in between. The CDR3 DNA is TGTGCCAGCAGCCTCGGAGTTGGGGAGACCCAGTACTTC. It translates to CASSLGVGETQYF.

The chain links TRBV30 to TRBJ2-1; tentatively, D is TRBD2 (5 bases). Per the germline V gene, CDR1 is GTSNPN and CDR2 is SVGIG (reference sequence). The CDR3 contains 13 residues. V lost 5 bases to trimming and J lost 2 bases, with 10 bases between them. The CDR3 DNA is TGTGCCTGGGAAGCGGAGACCTACAATGAGCAGTTCTTC. The encoded protein is CAWEAETYNEQFF.

The V gene is TRBV27, the J gene TRBJ2-5; tentative D call: TRBD2 (6 bases). This CDR3 has 15 amino acids. Per germline, CDR1 MNHEY and CDR2 SMNVEV (reference sequence). V lost 3 bases and J 2 bases, leaving 13 bases between the germline ends. The CDR3 DNA sequence: TGTGCCAGCAGTTTTGGGCGGGGAAGACAAGAGACCCAGTACTTC. Protein sequence: CASSFGRGRQETQYF.

This sequence joins TRBV24-1 and TRBJ2-3, with 8 nucleotides matching TRBD1. Germline V CDR1 and CDR2: KGHDR, SFDVKD. This CDR3 comprises 16 residues. After removal of 4 bases from V and 0 bases from J, the junction contained 5 bases not matched to a gene. CDR3: CATSDQTGVSTDTQYF. Written as DNA, the CDR3 is TGTGCCACCAGTGACCAGACAGGGGTTAGCACAGATACGCAGTATTTT.

This chain connects TRBV9 to TRBJ1-4; 7 bases match TRBD1. The CDR3 runs 17 residues. V gave up 0 bases and J gave up 0 bases; unmatched junction bases: 5. Germline V gene sequence: CDR1 SGDLS, CDR2 YYNGEE. CDR3 bases: TGTGCCAGCAGCGTAGCAGGGGGGTTTGCAACTAATGAAAAACTGTTTTTT. It yields the protein CASSVAGGFATNEKLFF.

The chain has TRBV5-4 and TRBJ2-1, with a possible D match to TRBD2 (5 bases). Germline CDR1 reads SGHNT; CDR2 reads YYREEE (reference sequence). V was cut by 7 bases and J by 7 bases, with 12 bases left in between. The CDR3 runs to 12 residues. CDR3 loop: CASEAVGNEQFF. DNA for the CDR3: TGTGCCAGCGAAGCGGTAGGGAATGAGCAGTTCTTC. The entire variable domain, with the rest obtained from reference TRBV5-4 and TRBJ2-1, is as follows: ETGVTQSPTHLIKTRGQQVTLRCSSQSGHNTVSWYQQALGQGPQFIFQYYREEENGRGNFPPRFSGLQFPNYSSELNVNALELDDSALYLCASEAVGNEQFFGPGTRLTVL.

The CDR3 loop reads CASSPFREGYEQYF. In DNA, the CDR3 is TGCGCCAGCAGCCCCTTCAGGGAGGGCTACGAGCAGTACTTC. The chain uses TRBV4-3 and TRBJ2-7, with 7 bases lining up with TRBD2. CDR1 and CDR2 (germline): LGHNA, YSLEER. With V trimmed by 4 bases and J by 3 bases, 6 bases remained unmatched. CDR3 length equals 14 residues.

The CDR3 is CASSFVGQGSLEQYF. CDR3 in DNA: TGTGCCAGCAGTTTCGTAGGACAGGGCTCCCTGGAGCAGTACTTC. V and J are TRBV27 and TRBJ2-7, with TRBD1 identical over 8 bases. The CDR3 spans 15 residues. The V gene's germline CDR1 is MNHEY and CDR2 SMNVEV (reference sequence). With V trimmed by 3 bases and J by 7 bases, 11 bases remained unmatched.

The J gene is TRBJ2-3, the V gene TRBV6-2 or TRBV6-3; 12 bases fit TRBD2. The CDR3 loop spans 16 amino acids. Germline values: CDR1 MNHEY, CDR2 SVGEGT. The J segment lost 6 bases and the V segment lost 6 bases, leaving 10 bases of the junction unmatched. DNA for the CDR3: TGTGCCAGCAGCACCCGGACTAGCGGGATTGGGGATACGCAGTATTTT. Translation: CASSTRTSGIGDTQYF.

The gene calls are TRBV24-1 and TRBJ2-1, with TRBD2 matching over 10 bases. Germline CDR1 reads KGHDR; CDR2 reads SFDVKD. V lost 1 base, J lost 8 bases, and 10 bases stayed unmatched. The CDR3 covers 17 residues. CDR3 loop: CATSDFGLAGESDEQFF. CDR3 DNA: TGTGCCACCAGTGATTTTGGGCTAGCGGGAGAGAGCGATGAGCAGTTCTTC.

The genes are TRBV6-5 and TRBJ2-7; no definite D call. This CDR3 is 13 amino acids long. V lost 6 bases to trimming and J lost 6 bases, with 15 bases between them. Germline V gene data show CDR1 as MNHEY and CDR2 as SVGAGI. The chain's CDR3 is CASRTLLTTEQYF. The CDR3 DNA reads TGTGCCAGCAGAACATTACTAACCACCGAGCAGTACTTC.

The rearrangement links TRBV7-8 to TRBJ2-1; 7 bases are shared with TRBD2. CDR1 SGHVS and CDR2 FQNEAQ come from the germline V gene. The trim removed 5 bases at V and 7 bases at J, leaving 8 bases unmatched. This CDR3 region has 14 residues. The chain's CDR3 is CASSPTVSGNEQFF. CDR3 nucleotides: TGTGCCAGCAGCCCGACAGTTAGCGGGAATGAGCAGTTCTTC.

CDR3 sequence: CASSKSSGSLVGADTQYF. DNA of the CDR3: TGTGCCAGCAGCAAATCTAGCGGGTCTCTAGTGGGAGCTGATACGCAGTATTTT. V usage is TRBV7-2 and J usage is TRBJ2-3; 8 positions agree with TRBD2. Germline V CDR1 and CDR2: SGHTA, FQGNSA. V shed 5 bases and J 6 bases; nucleotides not matched to a gene: 19. The CDR3 covers 18 residues. The full variable domain, completed using reference TRBV7-2 and TRBJ2-3, is GAGVSQSPSNKVTEKGKDVELRCDPISGHTALYWYRQSLGQGLEFLIYFQGNSAPDKSGLPSDRFSAERTGGSVSTLTIQRTQQEDSAVYLCASSKSSGSLVGADTQYFGPGTRLTVL.

The chain uses TRBV5-1 and TRBJ2-1; 11 bases align to TRBD1. CDR1 and CDR2 (germline): SGHRS, YFSETQ. V lost 1 base, J lost 4 bases, and 13 bases stayed unmatched. The length of the CDR3 is 19 residues. DNA for the CDR3: TGCGCCAGCAGCTTGTCCGGGACAGGGGGTACGTATCCTTACAATGAGCAGTTCTTC. Protein sequence: CASSLSGTGGTYPYNEQFF.

The chain recombines TRBV19 with TRBJ2-1; 9 bases match TRBD1. The junction had 11 bases not matched to a gene; V was cut back by 10 bases and J by 4 bases. Germline V lookup: CDR1 LNHDA, CDR2 SQIVND (reference sequence). The length of the CDR3 is 15 residues. Written as DNA, the CDR3 is TGTGCCACCTCCGGTGGGACAGGGATATACAATGAGCAGTTCTTC. Residues: CATSGGTGIYNEQFF. The variable domain in full, with the rest retrieved from reference TRBV19 and TRBJ2-1, is DGGITQSPKYLFRKEGQNVTLSCEQNLNHDAMYWYRQDPGQGLRLIYYSQIVNDFQKGDIAEGYSVSREKKESFPLTVTSAQKNPTAFYLCATSGGTGIYNEQFFGPGTRLTVL.

The chain combines TRBV14 with TRBJ2-4; 12 nucleotides match TRBD2. Germline CDR1 SGHDN, CDR2 FVKESK. The CDR3 contains 14 residues. The V segment lost 4 bases and the J segment 6 bases; nucleotides outside the gene matches: 1. CDR3 DNA sequence: TGTGCCAGCAGCCCGACTAGCGGGGGAAACATTCAGTACTTC. Its translation: CASSPTSGGNIQYF.

This chain connects TRBV27 to TRBJ1-4; D remains unclear. Germline assignment: CDR1 MNHEY and CDR2 SMNVEV (reference sequence). The CDR3 has 15 amino acids. V was trimmed by 5 bases and J by 1 base, leaving 11 bases between them. In DNA, the CDR3 is TGTGCCAGCAGTCCATTACACCTAACTAATGAAAAACTGTTTTTT. Residues: CASSPLHLTNEKLFF. Full variable domain (remainder filled in from reference TRBV27 and TRBJ1-4): EAQVTQNPRYLITVTGKKLTVTCSQNMNHEYMSWYRQDPGLGLRQIYYSMNVEVTDKGDVPEGYKVSRKEKRNFPLILESPSPNQTSLYFCASSPLHLTNEKLFFGSGTQLSVL.

The genes are TRBV5-1 and TRBJ2-1; 11 bases are a match to TRBD2. CDR1 and CDR2 (germline): SGHRS, YFSETQ. CDR3 size: 15 residues. The trim removed 5 bases at V and 5 bases at J, leaving 6 bases unmatched. The CDR3 loop reads CASRPGLAVDNEQFF. Here the CDR3 DNA reads TGCGCCAGCAGACCGGGACTAGCGGTGGACAATGAGCAGTTCTTC.

This sequence joins TRBV30 and TRBJ2-3; 7 bases fit TRBD2. Germline CDR1 is GTSNPN and CDR2 is SVGIG (reference sequence). This CDR3 comprises 16 residues. Losses at the gene ends were 3 bases for V and 2 bases for J; bases not matched to a gene: 11. Here the CDR3 reads CAWRNLAGTNTDTQYF. In DNA form, the CDR3 reads TGTGCCTGGAGAAACCTAGCAGGGACTAACACAGATACGCAGTATTTT. Filled out from reference TRBV30 and TRBJ2-3, the complete variable domain reads SQTIHQWPATLVQPVGSPLSLECTVEGTSNPNLYWYRQAAGRGLQLLFYSVGIGQISSEVPQNLSASRPQDRQFILSSKKLLLSDSGFYLCAWRNLAGTNTDTQYFGPGTRLTVL.

The V gene is TRBV6-5, the J gene TRBJ2-1; D is uncertain. From germline, CDR1 is MNHEY and CDR2 SVGAGI. This CDR3 contains 12 residues. V was shortened by 6 bases and J by 7 bases, with 10 bases between the two germline ends. The CDR3: CASSHTFNEQFF. The CDR3 nucleotides read TGTGCCAGCAGCCACACCTTTAATGAGCAGTTCTTC.

The V and J genes are TRBV18 and TRBJ2-3; TRBD1 aligns across 10 bases. Per the germline V gene, CDR1 is KGHSH and CDR2 is LQKENI. This CDR3 is 14 amino acids long. The V gene end was trimmed by 3 bases and the J gene end by 5 bases; junction bases not matched to a gene: 2. The chain's CDR3 is CASSPGQGRDTQYF. In DNA, the CDR3 is TGTGCCAGCTCACCGGGACAGGGGAGAGATACGCAGTATTTT. The entire variable domain, with the rest obtained from reference TRBV18 and TRBJ2-3, is as follows: NAGVMQNPRHLVRRRGQEARLRCSPMKGHSHVYWYRQLPEEGLKFMVYLQKENIIDESGMPKERFSAEFPKEGPSILRIQQVVRGDSAAYFCASSPGQGRDTQYFGPGTRLTVL.